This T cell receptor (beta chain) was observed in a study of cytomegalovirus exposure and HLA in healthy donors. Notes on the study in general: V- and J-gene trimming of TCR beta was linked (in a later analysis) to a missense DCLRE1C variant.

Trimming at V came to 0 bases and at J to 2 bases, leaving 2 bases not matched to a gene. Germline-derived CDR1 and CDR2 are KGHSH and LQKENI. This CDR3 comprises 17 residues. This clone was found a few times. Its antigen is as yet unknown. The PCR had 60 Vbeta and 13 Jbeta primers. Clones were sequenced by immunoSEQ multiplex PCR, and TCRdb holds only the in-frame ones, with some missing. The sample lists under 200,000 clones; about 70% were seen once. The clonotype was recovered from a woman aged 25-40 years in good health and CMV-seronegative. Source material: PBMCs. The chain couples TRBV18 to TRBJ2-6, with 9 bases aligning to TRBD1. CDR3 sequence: CASSPPTGGTGANVLTF. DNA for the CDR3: TGTGCCAGCTCACCACCGACAGGGGGGACTGGGGCCAACGTCCTGACTTTC.